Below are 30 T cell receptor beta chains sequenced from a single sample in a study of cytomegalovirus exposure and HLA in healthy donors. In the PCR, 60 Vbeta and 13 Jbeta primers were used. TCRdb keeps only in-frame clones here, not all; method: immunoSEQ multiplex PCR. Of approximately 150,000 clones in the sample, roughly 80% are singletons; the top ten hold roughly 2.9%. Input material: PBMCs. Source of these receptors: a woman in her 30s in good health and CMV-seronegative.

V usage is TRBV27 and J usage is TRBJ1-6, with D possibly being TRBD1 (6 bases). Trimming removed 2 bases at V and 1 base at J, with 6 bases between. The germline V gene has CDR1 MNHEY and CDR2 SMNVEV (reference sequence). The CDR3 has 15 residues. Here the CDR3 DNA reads TGTGCCAGCAGTTTACAGGGGTCCTATAATTCACCCCTCCACTTT. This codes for CASSLQGSYNSPLHF.

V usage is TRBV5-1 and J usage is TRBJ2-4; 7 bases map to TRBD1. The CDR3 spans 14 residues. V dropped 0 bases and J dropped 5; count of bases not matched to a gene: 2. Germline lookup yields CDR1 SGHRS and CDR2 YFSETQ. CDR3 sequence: CASSLEGAQNIQYF. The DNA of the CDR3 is TGCGCCAGCAGCTTGGAGGGGGCCCAAAACATTCAGTACTTC.

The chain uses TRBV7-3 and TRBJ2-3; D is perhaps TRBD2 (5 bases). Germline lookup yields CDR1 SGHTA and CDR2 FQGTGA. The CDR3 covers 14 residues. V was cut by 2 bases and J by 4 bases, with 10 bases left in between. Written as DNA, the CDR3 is TGTGCCAGCAGCTTAGCGGGTAGGGCAGATACGCAGTATTTT. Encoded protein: CASSLAGRADTQYF.

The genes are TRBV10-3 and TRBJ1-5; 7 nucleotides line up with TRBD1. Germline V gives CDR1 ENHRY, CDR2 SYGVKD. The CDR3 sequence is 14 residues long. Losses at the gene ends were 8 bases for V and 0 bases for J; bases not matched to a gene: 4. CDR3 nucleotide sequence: TGTGCCATCGGGGGACAGTATAGCAATCAGCCCCAGCATTTT. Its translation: CAIGGQYSNQPQHF.

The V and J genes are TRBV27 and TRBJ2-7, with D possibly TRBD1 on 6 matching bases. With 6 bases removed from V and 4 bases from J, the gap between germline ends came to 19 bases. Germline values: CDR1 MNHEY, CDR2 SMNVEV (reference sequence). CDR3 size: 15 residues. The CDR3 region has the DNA TGTGCCAGCAGGCCCTTCGACAGGAGCGATTACGAGCAGTACTTC. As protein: CASRPFDRSDYEQYF.

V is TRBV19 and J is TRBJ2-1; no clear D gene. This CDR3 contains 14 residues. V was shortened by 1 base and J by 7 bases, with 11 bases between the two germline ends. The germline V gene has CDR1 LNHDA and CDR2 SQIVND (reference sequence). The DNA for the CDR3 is TGTGCCAGTAGTATAGGACATACTGTTAATGAGCAGTTCTTC. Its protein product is CASSIGHTVNEQFF.

The CDR3 sequence: CAISEGGAETQYF. The CDR3 nucleotides are TGTGCCATCAGTGAAGGTGGGGCAGAGACCCAGTACTTC. The chain couples TRBV10-3 to TRBJ2-5, with D possibly TRBD1 on 5 matching bases. Deletions cut 3 bases from V and 4 bases from J, with 9 bases between. Germline V gene lookup returns CDR1 ENHRY and CDR2 SYGVKD. The CDR3 loop spans 13 amino acids.

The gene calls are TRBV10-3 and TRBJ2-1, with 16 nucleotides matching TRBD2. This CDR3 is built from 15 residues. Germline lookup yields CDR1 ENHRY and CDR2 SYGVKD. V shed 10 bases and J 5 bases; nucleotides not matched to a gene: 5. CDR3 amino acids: CATGTSGGGDNEQFF. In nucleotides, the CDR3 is TGTGCCACCGGGACTAGCGGGGGGGGCGACAATGAGCAGTTCTTC.

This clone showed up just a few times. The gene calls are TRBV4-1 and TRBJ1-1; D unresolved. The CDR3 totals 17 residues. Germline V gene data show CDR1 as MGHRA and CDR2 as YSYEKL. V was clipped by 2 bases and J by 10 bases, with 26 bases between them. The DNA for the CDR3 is TGCGCCAGCAGCCAACTCCACCTTTCGGGGAGTTCTCGGGTAGCTTTCTTT. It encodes CASSQLHLSGSSRVAFF.

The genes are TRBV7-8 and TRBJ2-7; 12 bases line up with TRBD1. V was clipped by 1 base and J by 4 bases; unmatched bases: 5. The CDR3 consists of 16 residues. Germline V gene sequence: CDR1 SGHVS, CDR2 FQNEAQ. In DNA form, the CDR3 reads TGTGCCAGCAGCTTAGGGGGGGGACAGGGGGCGTACGAGCAGTACTTC. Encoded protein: CASSLGGGQGAYEQYF.

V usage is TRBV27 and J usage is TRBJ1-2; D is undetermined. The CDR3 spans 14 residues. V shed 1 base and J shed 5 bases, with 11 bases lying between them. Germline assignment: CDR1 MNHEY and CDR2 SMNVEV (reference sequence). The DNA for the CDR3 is TGTGCCAGCAGTTTATTATCAACGGGGTATGGCTACACCTTC. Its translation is CASSLLSTGYGYTF.

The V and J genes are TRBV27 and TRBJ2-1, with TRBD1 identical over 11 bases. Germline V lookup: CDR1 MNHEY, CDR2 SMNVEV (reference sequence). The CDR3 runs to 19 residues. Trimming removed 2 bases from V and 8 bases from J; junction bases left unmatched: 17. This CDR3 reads CASSLASIGRTGGSYEQFF. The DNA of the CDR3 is TGTGCCAGCAGTTTAGCCTCCATTGGTCGGACAGGGGGCTCGTATGAGCAGTTCTTC.

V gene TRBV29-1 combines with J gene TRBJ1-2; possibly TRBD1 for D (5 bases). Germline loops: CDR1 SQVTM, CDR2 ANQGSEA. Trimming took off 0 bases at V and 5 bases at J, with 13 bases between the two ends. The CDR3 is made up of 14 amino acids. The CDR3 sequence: CSVEDRAGPYGYTF. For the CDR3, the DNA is TGCAGCGTTGAAGATCGGGCAGGGCCATATGGCTACACCTTC.

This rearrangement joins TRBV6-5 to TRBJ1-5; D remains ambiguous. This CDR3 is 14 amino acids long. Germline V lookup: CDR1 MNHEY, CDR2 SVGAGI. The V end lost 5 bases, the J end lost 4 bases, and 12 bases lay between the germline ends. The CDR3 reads CASSERRGNQPQHF. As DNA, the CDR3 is TGTGCCAGCAGTGAACGACGGGGAAATCAGCCCCAGCATTTT.

CDR3 DNA sequence: TGCAGCGTTGAGTTGCGGCGACGAAATGACTACACCTTC. Amino acids: CSVELRRRNDYTF. The genes are TRBV29-1 and TRBJ1-2; no firm D call. The CDR3 loop spans 13 amino acids. Germline V gene data show CDR1 as SQVTM and CDR2 as ANQGSEA. The V gene lost 3 bases and the J gene lost 10 bases, with 18 bases spanning the gap.

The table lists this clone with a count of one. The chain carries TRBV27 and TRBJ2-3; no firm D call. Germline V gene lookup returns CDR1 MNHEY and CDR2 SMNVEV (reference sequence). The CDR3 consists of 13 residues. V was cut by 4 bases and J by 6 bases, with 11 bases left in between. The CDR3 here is CASSSGSRDTQYF. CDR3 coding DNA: TGTGCCAGCAGTTCTGGTTCACGGGATACGCAGTATTTT.

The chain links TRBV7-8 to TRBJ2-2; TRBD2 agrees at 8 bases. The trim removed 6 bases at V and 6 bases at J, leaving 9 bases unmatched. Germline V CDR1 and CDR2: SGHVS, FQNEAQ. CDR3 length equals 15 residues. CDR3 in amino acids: CASREGRGGSGELFF. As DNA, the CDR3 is TGTGCCAGCAGGGAGGGTCGGGGGGGCTCCGGGGAGCTGTTTTTT. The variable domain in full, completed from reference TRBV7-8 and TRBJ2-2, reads GAGVSQSPRYKVAKRGQDVALRCDPISGHVSLFWYQQALGQGPEFLTYFQNEAQLDKSGLPSDRFFAERPEGSVSTLKIQRTQQEDSAVYLCASREGRGGSGELFFGEGSRLTVL.

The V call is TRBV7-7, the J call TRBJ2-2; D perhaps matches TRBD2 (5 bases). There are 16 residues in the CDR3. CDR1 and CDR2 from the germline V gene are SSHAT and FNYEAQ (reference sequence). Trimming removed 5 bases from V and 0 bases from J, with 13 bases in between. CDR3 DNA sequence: TGTGCCAGCAGCCCTTTACGGGGAGCGAACACCGGGGAGCTGTTTTTT. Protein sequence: CASSPLRGANTGELFF.

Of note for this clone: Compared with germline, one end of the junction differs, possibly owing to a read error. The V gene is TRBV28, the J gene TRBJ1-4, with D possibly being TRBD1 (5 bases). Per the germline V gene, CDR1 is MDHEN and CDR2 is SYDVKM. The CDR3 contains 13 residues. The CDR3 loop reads CASSFFDAGTHTF. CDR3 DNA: TGTGCCAGCAGTTTTTTCGACGCCGGGACTCATACTTTT. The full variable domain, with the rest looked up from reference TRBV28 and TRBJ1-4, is DVKVTQSSRYLVKRTGEKVFLECVQDMDHENMFWYRQDPGLGLRLIYFSYDVKMKEKGDIPEGYSVSREKKERFSLILESASTNQTSMYLCASSFFDAGTHTFGSGTQLSVL.

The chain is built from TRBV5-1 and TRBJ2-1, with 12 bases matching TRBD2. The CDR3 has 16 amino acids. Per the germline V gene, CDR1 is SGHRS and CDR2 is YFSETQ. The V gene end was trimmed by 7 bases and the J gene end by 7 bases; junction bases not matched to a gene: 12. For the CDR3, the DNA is TGCGCCAGCCGAACTTCGATGACTAGCGGGAGAAATGAGCAGTTCTTC. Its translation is CASRTSMTSGRNEQFF. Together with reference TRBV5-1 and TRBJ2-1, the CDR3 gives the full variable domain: KAGVTQTPRYLIKTRGQQVTLSCSPISGHRSVSWYQQTPGQGLQFLFEYFSETQRNKGNFPGRFSGRQFSNSRSEMNVSTLELGDSALYLCASRTSMTSGRNEQFFGPGTRLTVL.

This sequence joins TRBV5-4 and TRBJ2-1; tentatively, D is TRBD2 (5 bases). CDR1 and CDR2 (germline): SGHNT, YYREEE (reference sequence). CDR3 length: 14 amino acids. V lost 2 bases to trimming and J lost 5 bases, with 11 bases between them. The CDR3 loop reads CASSLTGSDNEQFF. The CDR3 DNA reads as TGTGCCAGCAGCTTAACGGGATCAGACAATGAGCAGTTCTTC.

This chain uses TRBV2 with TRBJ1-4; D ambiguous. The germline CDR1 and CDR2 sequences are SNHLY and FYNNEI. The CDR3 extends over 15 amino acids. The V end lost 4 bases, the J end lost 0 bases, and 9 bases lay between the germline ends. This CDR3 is CASSANPATNEKLFF. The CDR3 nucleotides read TGTGCCAGCAGTGCTAACCCTGCAACTAATGAAAAACTGTTTTTT.

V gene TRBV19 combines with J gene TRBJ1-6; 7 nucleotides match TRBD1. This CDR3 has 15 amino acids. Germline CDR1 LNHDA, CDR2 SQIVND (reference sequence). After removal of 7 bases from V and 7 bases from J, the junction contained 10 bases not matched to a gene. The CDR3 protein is CASKWVGQDNSPLHF. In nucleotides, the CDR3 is TGTGCCAGTAAGTGGGTAGGACAGGACAATTCACCCCTCCACTTT.

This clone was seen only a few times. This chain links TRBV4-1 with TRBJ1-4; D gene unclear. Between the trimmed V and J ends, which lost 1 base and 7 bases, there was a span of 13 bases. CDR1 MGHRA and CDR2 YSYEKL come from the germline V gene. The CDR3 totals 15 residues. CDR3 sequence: CASSQAEGVREKLFF. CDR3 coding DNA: TGCGCCAGCAGCCAAGCCGAGGGAGTTCGTGAAAAACTGTTTTTT.

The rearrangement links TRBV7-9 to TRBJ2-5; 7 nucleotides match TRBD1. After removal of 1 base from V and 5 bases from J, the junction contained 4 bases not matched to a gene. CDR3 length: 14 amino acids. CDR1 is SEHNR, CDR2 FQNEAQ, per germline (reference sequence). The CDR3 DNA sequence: TGTGCCAGCAGCTTAGGAGGGGACAGTGAGACCCAGTACTTC. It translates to CASSLGGDSETQYF.

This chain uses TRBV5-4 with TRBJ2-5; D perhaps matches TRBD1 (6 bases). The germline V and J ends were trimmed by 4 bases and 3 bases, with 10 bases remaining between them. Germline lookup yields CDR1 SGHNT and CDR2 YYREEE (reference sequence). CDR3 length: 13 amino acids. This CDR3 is CASSRSGEETQYF. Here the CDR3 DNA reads TGTGCCAGCAGCCGGTCAGGGGAAGAGACCCAGTACTTC.

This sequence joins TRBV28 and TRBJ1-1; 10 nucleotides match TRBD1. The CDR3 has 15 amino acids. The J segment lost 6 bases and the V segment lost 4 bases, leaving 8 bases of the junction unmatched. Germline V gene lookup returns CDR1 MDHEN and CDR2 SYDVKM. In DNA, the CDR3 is TGTGCCAGCAGTTCGCCCCGGGACAGGGGCCCTGAAGCTTTCTTT. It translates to CASSSPRDRGPEAFF.

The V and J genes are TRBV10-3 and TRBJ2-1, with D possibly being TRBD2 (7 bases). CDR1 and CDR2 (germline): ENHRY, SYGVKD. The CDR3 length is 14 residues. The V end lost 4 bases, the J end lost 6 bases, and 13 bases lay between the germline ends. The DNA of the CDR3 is TGTGCCATCAGTGTCGAGCGGGACACCAATGAGCAGTTCTTC. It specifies CAISVERDTNEQFF.

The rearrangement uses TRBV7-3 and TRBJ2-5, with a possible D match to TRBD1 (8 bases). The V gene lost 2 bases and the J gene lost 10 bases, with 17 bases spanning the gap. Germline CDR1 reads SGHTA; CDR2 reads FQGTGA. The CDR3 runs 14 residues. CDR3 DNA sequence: TGTGCCAGCAGCTTAGGGGGGGGACAGGAGGACCAGTACTTC. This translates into CASSLGGGQEDQYF.

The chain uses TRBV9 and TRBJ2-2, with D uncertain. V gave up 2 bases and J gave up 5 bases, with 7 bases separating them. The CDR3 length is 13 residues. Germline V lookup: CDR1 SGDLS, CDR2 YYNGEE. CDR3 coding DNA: TGTGCCAGCAGCGTGCGTGCGACCGGGGAGCTGTTTTTT. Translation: CASSVRATGELFF.